This T cell receptor (beta chain) was sequenced during a study of blood T cell repertoires in COVID-19. Study-wide background: The United States, Italy and Spain provided the acute and convalescent COVID-19 samples.

Data came from immunoSEQ multiplex PCR; TCRdb stores just in-frame clones and leaves some out. The sample lists over 200,000 clones; about 85% were seen once. The V segment lost 3 bases and the J segment 5 bases; nucleotides outside the gene matches: 12. The CDR3 consists of 15 residues. Germline CDR1 reads DFQATT; CDR2 reads SNEGSKA (reference sequence). Participants, about 18 to 95 years old, spanned fewer than 25 US areas. Cohort 3 donors counted as recovered after two negative PCRs, clearance, or resolved symptoms. The V and J genes are TRBV20-1 and TRBJ2-5, with 7 bases aligning to TRBD1. This clonotype was obtained from a man between 35 and 55 years old who had recovered from COVID-19. Material: PBMCs or T cells enriched from blood (not recorded which). The CDR3: CSASGTESRRETQYF. The CDR3 bases are TGCAGTGCTAGTGGGACAGAGAGTAGAAGGGAGACCCAGTACTTC.